The rows below give T cell receptor beta chains drawn from one sample of a study of Ad26.COV2.S vaccination and SARS-CoV-2 variants. TCRdb's copy holds only in-frame clones and misses some; the assay was immunoSEQ multiplex PCR. This sample carries 400,000 or so clones, about 85% of them seen once, and the ten largest clones take roughly 3%. The input for sequencing was peripheral blood, taken in a trial of Ad26.COV2.S vaccine versus placebo. The receptor set was obtained from a person between 18 and 65 years old who received the Ad26.COV2.S COVID-19 vaccine or a placebo. CDR3s include the opening cysteine and the closing phenylalanine or tryptophan. The D gene is left open where the match is weak. Not all rows give a size; the values are once, few, many and, for expanded clones, a class.

j_gene,abundance,v_gene,d_gene,CDR3nt,CDR3aa
TRBJ1-4,-,TRBV10-3,-,TGTGCCATCAGTGCGGGGGAATTAGGTGAAAAACTGTTTTTT,CAISAGELGEKLFF
TRBJ2-5,-,TRBV7-6,TRBD2,TGTGCCAGCAGCTCGGGACTAGCGGGCTTCCAAGAGACCCAGTACTTC,CASSSGLAGFQETQYF
TRBJ1-1,-,TRBV11-2,-,TGTGCCAGCAGCCCGACTCAGAACACTGAAGCTTTCTTT,CASSPTQNTEAFF
TRBJ1-1,-,TRBV18,TRBD1,TGTGCCAGCTCACCGCGGGACAGGGGGCCGCACGCGAACACTGAAGCTTTCTTT,CASSPRDRGPHANTEAFF
TRBJ1-6,few,TRBV7-9,-,TGTGCCAGCAGCTTAGATGCGACAGGCGGTAACTCACCCCTCCACTTT,CASSLDATGGNSPLHF
TRBJ1-5,few,TRBV19,TRBD1,TGTGCCAGTAGTGATCCGGGGACAGGGGGAGCGCCCCAGCATTTT,CASSDPGTGGAPQHF
TRBJ1-1,-,TRBV7-8,-,TGTGCCAGCACCGACCGACGGGACTTCGCTGAAGCTTTCTTT,CASTDRRDFAEAFF
TRBJ1-2,-,TRBV3-1/TRBV3-2,-,TGTGCCAGCAGCCAAGATAGAACGTCGGATGGCTACACCTTC,CASSQDRTSDGYTF
TRBJ1-3,-,TRBV11-2,-,TGTGCCAGCAGCCCCGGAAACACCATATATTTT,CASSPGNTIYF
TRBJ2-2,-,TRBV5-1,-,TGCGCCAGCAGACAGGGGAACACCGGGGAGCTGTTTTTT,CASRQGNTGELFF
TRBJ2-1,-,TRBV4-1,TRBD2,TGCGCCAGCAGCCAAGGGAGGCGCGGGGGGTCCTACAATGAGCAGTTCTTC,CASSQGRRGGSYNEQFF
TRBJ1-4,once,TRBV4-2,-,TGTGCCAGCAGCCAAGATTTCGGGGCAGCCACAAGTCTAACAACTAATGAAAAACTGTTTTTT,CASSQDFGAATSLTTNEKLFF
TRBJ1-5,-,TRBV27,TRBD1,TGTGCCAGCAGTAGCTCTTGGGACAGCTCTCAGCCCCAGCATTTT,CASSSSWDSSQPQHF
TRBJ1-2,-,TRBV6-5,-,TGTGCCAGCAGTTACAGAAGGGAGAGGTCTAACTATGGCTACACCTTC,CASSYRRERSNYGYTF
TRBJ2-7,once,TRBV24-1,TRBD1,TGTGCCACCCCCGGGACAGCTTACGAGCAGTACTTC,CATPGTAYEQYF
TRBJ2-3,-,TRBV5-6,-,TGTGCCAGCAGCCAGGGGTTAGATACGCAGTATTTT,CASSQGLDTQYF
TRBJ1-1,-,TRBV4-1,-,TGCGCCAGTCGAGGCAGGACGATGAACACTGAAGCTTTCTTT,CASRGRTMNTEAFF
TRBJ1-2,-,TRBV24-1,-,TGTGCCACCTATAAGGAAGGCTATGGCTACACCTTC,CATYKEGYGYTF
TRBJ1-1,-,TRBV4-3,TRBD1,TGCGCCAGCAGCCAACACCTACAGGGGGCAGGCACTGAAGCTTTCTTT,CASSQHLQGAGTEAFF
TRBJ1-1,-,TRBV4-3,TRBD1,TGCGCCAGCAGCCAAACAGGGGAAGAAGGCACTGAAGCTTTCTTT,CASSQTGEEGTEAFF
TRBJ1-2,few,TRBV4-1,-,TGCGCCAGCAGCCATCCGACAGGAAACTATGGCTACACCTTC,CASSHPTGNYGYTF
TRBJ1-5,-,TRBV19,-,TGTGCCAGTAGAGGGTCGGGCTACAATCAGCCCCAGCATTTT,CASRGSGYNQPQHF
TRBJ2-5,few,TRBV5-8,TRBD2,TGTGCCAGCAGCCCCGGACTAGCGGGGGGGCTTCTGACCCAGTACTTC,CASSPGLAGGLLTQYF
TRBJ1-1,-,TRBV7-2,TRBD1,TGTGCCAGCAGCTCCGAAGGGGGCTGGAACACTGAAGCTTTCTTT,CASSSEGGWNTEAFF
TRBJ1-2,-,TRBV11-2,-,TGTGCCAGCAGCCGCGGGACACCTAACTATGGCTACACCTTC,CASSRGTPNYGYTF
TRBJ2-3,-,TRBV4-1,TRBD2,TGCGCCAGCAGCCAAGGAGGTGAGCGGGGGGGCCGATATACGCAGTATTTT,CASSQGGERGGRYTQYF
TRBJ1-5,-,TRBV5-6,-,TGTGCCAGCAGCTGGTCGGTTAGGGGGAATCAGCCCCAGCATTTT,CASSWSVRGNQPQHF
TRBJ2-1,-,TRBV7-8,TRBD2,TGTGCCAGCAGCTTAGAGGGGCTAGCGGGGTCTAATGAGCAGTTCTTC,CASSLEGLAGSNEQFF
TRBJ2-7,-,TRBV5-1,-,TGCGCCAGCAGCTTGGGGGCCTACGAGCAGTACTTC,CASSLGAYEQYF
TRBJ1-5,-,TRBV6-4,-,TGTGCCAGCCCCCATTCTCCGCAGCCCCAGCATTTT,CASPHSPQPQHF
TRBJ2-6,-,TRBV19,-,TGTGCCAGTACCGAAAATTGGGATTCTGGGGCCAACGTCCTGACTTTC,CASTENWDSGANVLTF
TRBJ2-3,-,TRBV18,-,TGTGCCAGCTCACCTCGGATAAGAGATACGCAGTATTTT,CASSPRIRDTQYF
TRBJ1-1,-,TRBV25-1,-,TGTGCCAGCAGTCGCAGGAACACTGAAGCTTTCTTT,CASSRRNTEAFF
TRBJ1-2,-,TRBV19,-,TGTGCCAGTAGACAGGGAAACGGCTACACCTTC,CASRQGNGYTF
TRBJ2-1,-,TRBV19,-,TGTGCCAGTAGACAGGGACCAGGAGACGACAATGAGCAGTTCTTC,CASRQGPGDDNEQFF
TRBJ2-3,-,TRBV2,-,TGTGCCAGCAAAGCCTTGACAGATACGCAGTATTTT,CASKALTDTQYF
TRBJ2-7,-,TRBV5-6,-,TGTGCCAGCAGCTTGCCCCTTTCCTACGAGCAGTACTTC,CASSLPLSYEQYF
TRBJ1-4,once,TRBV21-1,-,TGTGCCAGCAGCAAATCCAGACAGCTGAGTAATGAAAAACTGTTTTTT,CASSKSRQLSNEKLFF
TRBJ1-1,-,TRBV10-2,-,TGCGCCAGCAGTGACGGTATGAACACTGAAGCTTTCTTT,CASSDGMNTEAFF
TRBJ2-1,-,TRBV10-3,-,TGTGCCATCGGGGATAATAAGGAGGATGAGCAGTTCTTC,CAIGDNKEDEQFF
TRBJ2-7,-,TRBV12-5,-,TGTGCTAGTGGTTTGGTACAGCAGGGATCCGACGAGCAGTACTTC,CASGLVQQGSDEQYF
TRBJ2-2,-,TRBV10-3,-,TGTGCCATCAGGACAGGAAATGTCGGGGAGCTGTTTTTT,CAIRTGNVGELFF
TRBJ2-7,-,TRBV3-1/TRBV3-2,TRBD2,TGTGCCAGCAGCCAAGGACTAGCGGGGGGGTACTACGAGCAGTACTTC,CASSQGLAGGYYEQYF
TRBJ2-7,-,TRBV5-5,-,TGTGCCAGCAGCTCGATTCAGGGCTTCAGGCCCTACGAGCAGTACTTC,CASSSIQGFRPYEQYF
TRBJ1-1,-,TRBV6-4,-,TGTGCCAGCAGATACAGAGATAACACTGAAGCTTTCTTT,CASRYRDNTEAFF
TRBJ1-1,once,TRBV5-1,TRBD1,TGCGCCAGCAGCTTGGTTTACAGGGGACATAACACTGAAGCTTTCTTT,CASSLVYRGHNTEAFF
TRBJ1-5,-,TRBV5-1,-,TGCGCCAGCAGCTTGGAGGGAACCGATCAGCCCCAGCATTTT,CASSLEGTDQPQHF
TRBJ1-2,-,TRBV2,TRBD1,TGTGCCAGCAGTGTGACAGGGGATGGCTACACCTTC,CASSVTGDGYTF
TRBJ2-3,-,TRBV9,-,TGTGCCAGCAGCGTAGATGAGGGGGGGCTGTCGCAGTATTTT,CASSVDEGGLSQYF
TRBJ2-1,-,TRBV10-2,-,TGCGCCAGCAGTGATGGTGTAACCTACAATGAGCAGTTCTTC,CASSDGVTYNEQFF
TRBJ2-7,-,TRBV7-2,-,TGTGCCAGCAGCTTAGTCGAAAGACTGTCATACGAGCAGTACTTC,CASSLVERLSYEQYF